This T cell receptor (beta chain) was observed in a study of regulatory T cells in long-lasting Graves disease (dated by TCRdb to about 2021). Context from the whole study: Patients with newly diagnosed Graves' disease had been on antithyroid drugs for under 3 months. Persistent Graves' disease patients were compared with newly diagnosed Graves' disease patients by peripheral blood TCR sequencing and RNA sequencing. The study was registered as a clinical trial and conducted in China. A total of some 33 samples were covered by TCR sequencing, comprising 13 persistent and about 20 newly diagnosed Graves' disease patients. What the authors observed across the whole study: A larger number of public clonotypes was shared among persistent patients (fewer than 3,000) than among newly diagnosed patients (around 880). Only the TCR beta chain was sequenced and analyzed. TRBV28, TRBJ1-2 and TRBJ2-5 were preferentially used in persistent disease, while TRBV20-1 and TRBJ2-1 were favored in newly diagnosed disease. The study examined only peripheral blood because the primary lesion, thyroid tissue, could not be accessed. Compared with newly diagnosed patients, patients with persistent Graves' disease had lower TCR Shannon entropy and fewer highly expanded clones, which suggests clonal expansion. The small sample size was acknowledged by the authors as a limitation that may reduce accuracy.

The trim is 0 bases for V and 9 bases for J, with a gap of 6 bases between the germline ends. Inclusive of the bounding cysteine and phenylalanine, the CDR3 is 12 residues long. Of the read, only the CDR3 DNA is kept; its 36 bases are in frame from base 1. Reading the germline V gene gives CDR1 MNHEY and CDR2 SVGAGI. In regard to this clonotype: Its antigen is currently not known. No base-level quality is on record; no much larger clone is a single base apart.

Receptor libraries were prepared by multiplex PCR. The sequencer listed for this sample is Illumina HiSeq 4000. CDR3 regions were amplified by Arm-PCR with iRepertoire HTBI primers to construct TCR beta libraries. PCR products were gel purified before sequencing. As for the authors' bioinformatics: Gene usage analysis of CDR3 amino acid clonotypes relied on the 62 TRBV and 13 to 15 TRBJ segments identified across samples. COPE and FqMerger were used to merge the filtered high-quality paired reads into contigs. BLAST was used to align contigs to IMGT TRBV, TRBD and TRBJ reference genes, and CDR3 was defined according to IMGT. Any clonotype with a frequency above 0.1% was classified as a highly expanded clone. Repertoire diversity was measured by Shannon entropy, and V-J evenness by the Gini coefficient. Public clonotypes were defined as clonotypes shared by more than one individual. The public reads were quality trimmed at Q25 with fastp and then assembled into clones with MiXCR by TCRdb, keeping productive beta chains. CDR3 protein duplicates are merged, each entry listing the most common genes and DNA. The V and J calls were not made by the authors but by TCRdb's processing. The table for this sample lists approximately 540,000 distinct CDR3 sequences; more than 10% of them were counted only once. The ten largest clones capture roughly 9.3% of the sample.

The time point label for this specimen denotes: newly diagnosed GD, antithyroid drugs for less than 3 months. For both TCR sequencing and RNA sequencing, RNA was extracted from PBMCs using TRIzol. The diagnosis of Graves' disease followed American Thyroid Association guidelines. The patients came from an endocrinology department in Xi'an, China. Each patient gave approximately 8.8 milliliters of peripheral blood, collected in an EDTA anticoagulant tube. PBMCs were isolated by Ficoll Paque Plus density gradient separation without further T cell sorting. RNA quality was checked with an Agilent 2100 Bioanalyzer and agarose gel, and concentration with a NanoDrop 2000. These data also featured in a second study, about T cells in Graves' hyperthyroidism and ophthalmopathy. Looking at the second paper: A patient counted as having stable Graves' hyperthyroidism if no progression to ophthalmopathy occurred over 18 months of follow-up. Hyperthyroidism patients were newly diagnosed, with disease duration under 2 months, and aged 18 to 65 years. Any patient with an uncontrolled infection, another autoimmune disease, pregnancy or lactation was excluded. Clinical symptoms, serum thyroxine and TRAb, thyroid ultrasound, and orbital computed tomography formed the basis for the diagnoses. For the first round of RT-PCR on the TCR CDR3, the HTBI primer set was used together with the Qiagen OneStep RT-PCR kit. Most expanded thyroid clonotypes (frequency above 0.001) were also detected in blood, suggesting blood repertoires may reflect thyroid immune responses. A model built on a 13 V-J signature distinguished ophthalmopathy from stable hyperthyroidism, reaching 85% to 90% sensitivity and around 81% specificity in cross-validation and 80%/75% in testing. In validation, progression to ophthalmopathy was predicted by the model with more than 65% sensitivity and under 85% specificity, a median of roughly 6 months before onset. To identify distinguishing TCR V-J signatures, a discovery cohort of some 99 patients was used, comprising roughly 45 with Graves' ophthalmopathy and about 59 with stable Graves' hyperthyroidism. Prospective prediction of ophthalmopathy was tested in an independent validation cohort consisting of roughly 19 hyperthyroidism patients and some 16 patients who later progressed to ophthalmopathy. The 90 to 100 discovery patients were randomly split 7:3 into training and test sets. In about 6 Graves' hyperthyroidism patients, the study also compared T-cell repertoires from thyroid tissue with T-cell repertoires from blood. After blood sampling, hyperthyroidism patients were treated with methimazole at a starting dose of 30 mg daily, and ophthalmopathy patients were treated with high-dose intravenous methylprednisolone. Libraries were constructed in a second round of multiplex PCR, after which size selection and purification were carried out. The libraries were sequenced on an Illumina HiSeq2000 using paired-end 100 bp reads. Raw data were processed with SOAPnuke, discarding reads with adapters, uncalled bases, mean Phred below 15, or no exact constant-primer or identifier match. High-quality paired reads were merged using COPE v1.2.5, and each unique nucleotide sequence was defined as a clonotype. Clonotypes were aligned to IMGT TRBV, TRBD and TRBJ reference segments using MiTCR v1.1. Analysis was restricted to V-J combinations with a frequency above 0.0001, which covered roughly 99% of repertoires. A TCS score was defined as the ratio of F50 (clonal expansion) to E x V (chaos), with BLOSUM62-based TCRdist applied between CDR3 peptides within each V-J. Welch's t-statistics and random forest reduced roughly 500 V-J features to 10 to 15, which were used in a naive Bayes classifier (R e1071). Sample size was not statistically predetermined, and blinding of investigators to group allocation was not performed. TCR Vbeta CDR3 sequencing of roughly 140 peripheral blood samples (approximately 44 ophthalmopathy, approximately 80 hyperthyroidism and approximately 17 progressor patients) is reported in the paper.

The material was peripheral blood mononuclear cells (PBMCs), obtained at new diagnosis, from a patient treated with antithyroid drugs. The sequence is built from TRBV6-5 and TRBJ2-1; no D gene can be assigned with confidence. The sequence was obtained from a young woman with Graves disease. Donor details come from another sample of the same person, matched by shared clones. DNA sequence: TGTGCCAGCAGTTACTCTTATGGTGAGCAGTTCTTC. It specifies CASSYSYGEQFF.